These 23 T cell receptor beta chains were sequenced from one sample in a study of identical twins (dated by TCRdb to the mid-2010s). Receptor amplification or capture employed 5' RACE. The sequencer listed for this sample is Illumina HiSeq 2000. The public sequencing data were trimmed at Q25 with fastp and processed into clonotypes with MiXCR by TCRdb, which kept only in-frame beta chains. Identical CDR3 proteins give one entry, which carries the most common genes and DNA. The sample records hundreds of thousands of distinct CDR3 sequences, 15% to 20% of which are singletons. The top ten hold around 13% of the sample. The same sample was also used in a study of T cells expressing NK-cell markers.

Sequencing was performed on PBMCs. The receptor source for this set is a woman aged 18 to 35 in good health.

In this sample, this clonotype turned up a few times. The J gene is TRBJ2-5, the V gene TRBV3-1, with TRBD1 as a possible D gene (6 bases). V lost 3 bases, J lost 4 bases, and 12 bases lay in between. CDR3 length: 14 amino acids. CDR1 is LGHDT and CDR2 is YNNKEL in the germline V gene (reference sequence). The CDR3 DNA follows: TGTGCCAGCAGCCAGGCGGTGGGGGCAGAGACCCAGTACTTC. Amino acids: CASSQAVGAETQYF.

The CDR3 coding sequence is TGTGCCAGCAGCGGATCGGGTGGGGGGACTGAAGCTTTCTTT. Protein: CASSGSGGGTEAFF. The V call is TRBV7-2, the J call TRBJ1-1; weak D call: TRBD1 (5 bases). Germline V gene lookup returns CDR1 SGHTA and CDR2 FQGNSA. The CDR3 totals 14 residues. Trimming pared 5 bases from V and 5 bases from J, leaving 15 bases between. The whole variable domain, remainder taken from reference TRBV7-2 and TRBJ1-1, is GAGVSQSPSNKVTEKGKDVELRCDPISGHTALYWYRQSLGQGLEFLIYFQGNSAPDKSGLPSDRFSAERTGGSVSTLTIQRTQQEDSAVYLCASSGSGGGTEAFFGQGTRLTVV.

This clonotype was seen more than once but under ten times. This chain connects TRBV6-6 to TRBJ2-1; D is perhaps TRBD1 (5 bases). V gave up 4 bases and J gave up 5 bases, with 9 bases separating them. CDR1 MNHNY and CDR2 SVGAGI come from the germline V gene (reference sequence). There are 13 residues in the CDR3. The CDR3 region has the DNA TGTGCCAGCAGTTGGAACAGGAACAATGAGCAGTTCTTC. Residues: CASSWNRNNEQFF.

The rearrangement joins TRBV5-8 to TRBJ2-7; D gene ambiguous. From germline, CDR1 is SGHTS and CDR2 YDEGEE. This CDR3 has 14 residues. Trimming stripped 0 bases from V and 2 bases from J, with 9 bases between. The CDR3 sequence: CASSLVGYTYEQYF. As DNA, the CDR3 is TGTGCCAGCAGCTTGGTGGGATACACCTACGAGCAGTACTTC.

In this sample, this clonotype turned up a few times. The chain's CDR3 is CASSFGDVGYTF. The CDR3 DNA reads TGTGCCAGCAGTTTCGGTGATGTAGGCTACACCTTC. The chain uses TRBV12-3 or TRBV12-4 and TRBJ1-2; no definite D call. This CDR3 comprises 12 residues. V was trimmed by 3 bases and J by 8 bases, leaving 10 bases between them.

This clonotype was picked up a small number of times. The rearrangement uses TRBV27 and TRBJ1-1; tentative D call: TRBD1 (5 bases). Germline V gene sequence: CDR1 MNHEY, CDR2 SMNVEV (reference sequence). The CDR3 runs 13 residues. V was trimmed by 5 bases and J by 6 bases, leaving 13 bases between them. The CDR3 bases are TGTGCCAGCAGTATGGCAAGGGGAGCTGAAGCTTTCTTT. Translating it yields CASSMARGAEAFF.

This chain uses TRBV6-2 or TRBV6-3 with TRBJ1-2; D remains ambiguous. Germline-derived CDR1 and CDR2 are MNHEY and SVGEGT. The CDR3 is made up of 13 amino acids. With 6 bases removed from V and 7 bases from J, the gap between germline ends came to 15 bases. CDR3 sequence: CASSHGEVSGYTF. In DNA, the CDR3 is TGTGCCAGCAGCCACGGGGAAGTGAGTGGCTACACCTTC.

In its sample, this clonotype was seen many times. The chain joins TRBV12-3 or TRBV12-4 to TRBJ1-1; 7 bases match TRBD1. V dropped 7 bases and J dropped 0; count of bases not matched to a gene: 5. The CDR3 is 14 residues long. CDR3 protein: CASKGTDLNTEAFF. DNA for the CDR3: TGTGCCAGCAAGGGGACAGATCTGAACACTGAAGCTTTCTTT.

The V call is TRBV7-2, the J call TRBJ2-5, with TRBD2 identical over 8 bases. CDR3 length equals 14 residues. CDR1 is SGHTA and CDR2 is FQGNSA in the germline V gene. The junction had 7 bases not matched to a gene; V was cut back by 5 bases and J by 5 bases. CDR3 residues: CASSPIAGRETQYF. The CDR3 DNA follows: TGTGCCAGCAGCCCTATAGCGGGGAGGGAGACCCAGTACTTC.

This clonotype appeared once. The chain uses TRBV6-2 or TRBV6-3 and TRBJ2-1, with 10 positions matching TRBD2. The CDR3 spans 14 residues. Germline CDR1 reads MNHEY; CDR2 reads SVGEGT. The V and J ends lost 4 bases and 11 bases, in that order; junction bases with no gene match: 8. CDR3 residues: CASSWLAGAAQQFF. DNA of the CDR3: TGTGCCAGCAGTTGGCTAGCGGGAGCCGCTCAGCAGTTCTTC.

The chain employs TRBV20-1 and TRBJ2-1; D unresolved. Trimming removed 1 base at V and 9 bases at J, with 10 bases between. Germline V CDR1 and CDR2: DFQATT, SNEGSKA (reference sequence). The CDR3 runs to 12 residues. The CDR3 loop reads CSARGTGGEQFF. CDR3 in DNA: TGCAGTGCTAGAGGTACGGGTGGTGAGCAGTTCTTC.

In this sample, this clonotype turned up a few times. V is TRBV20-1 and J is TRBJ2-3; tentative D call: TRBD1 (6 bases). Germline values: CDR1 DFQATT, CDR2 SNEGSKA (reference sequence). The CDR3 runs to 15 residues. The V and J ends lost 1 base and 4 bases respectively, with 15 bases between them. The CDR3 here is CSARGSTGRADTQYF. For the CDR3, the DNA is TGCAGTGCTAGAGGGTCGACAGGAAGGGCAGATACGCAGTATTTT.

The gene calls are TRBV21-1 and TRBJ2-5; TRBD1, the D gene given by the table, was not confirmed from the DNA. TRBV21-1 constitutes a pseudogene. There are 17 residues in the CDR3. The CDR3 DNA reads as TGTGCCAGCAGCAAAGTAGGCAGGACAGACTCCGAAGAGACCCAGTACTTC. Protein: CASSKVGRTDSEETQYF.

The chain joins TRBV3-1 to TRBJ2-1, with unresolved D. The CDR3 has 16 amino acids. The germline CDR1 and CDR2 sequences are LGHDT and YNNKEL (reference sequence). V gave up 0 bases and J gave up 8 bases, with 17 bases separating them. CDR3 sequence: CASSQDESSWRHEQFF. The CDR3, as DNA: TGTGCCAGCAGCCAAGATGAAAGCTCTTGGCGGCATGAGCAGTTCTTC.

The chain is built from TRBV5-1 and TRBJ2-3; D tentatively reads TRBD1 or TRBD2 (5 bases each). The V end lost 1 base, the J end lost 5 bases, and 14 bases lay between the germline ends. The CDR3 loop spans 15 amino acids. Germline V gene lookup returns CDR1 SGHRS and CDR2 YFSETQ. The CDR3 DNA follows: TGCGCCAGCAGCTTGAGGGACGGGATTGGAGATACGCAGTATTTT. Its translation is CASSLRDGIGDTQYF.

V gene TRBV20-1 combines with J gene TRBJ2-2; no reliable D call. Trimming cost V 1 base and J 7 bases, with 13 bases left between them. The length of the CDR3 is 14 residues. Germline V gene data show CDR1 as DFQATT and CDR2 as SNEGSKA (reference sequence). The CDR3 sequence: CSARGSGRNGELFF. For the CDR3, the DNA is TGCAGTGCTAGAGGGTCCGGTAGGAACGGGGAGCTGTTTTTT.

The chain recombines TRBV20-1 with TRBJ2-1; D may be TRBD2 (5 bases). The CDR3 sequence is 15 residues long. Germline V gene data show CDR1 as DFQATT and CDR2 as SNEGSKA (reference sequence). V was cut by 1 base and J by 0 bases, with 10 bases left in between. The CDR3 bases are TGCAGTGCTAGAGCTGGACTGAGCTCCTACAATGAGCAGTTCTTC. Protein: CSARAGLSSYNEQFF.

The chain employs TRBV6-2 or TRBV6-3 and TRBJ2-1; D ambiguous. The V gene lost 2 bases and the J gene lost 7 bases, with 6 bases spanning the gap. There are 12 residues in the CDR3. CDR1 MNHEY and CDR2 SVGEGT come from the germline V gene. The CDR3 protein is CASSYGANEQFF. CDR3 nucleotide sequence: TGTGCCAGCAGTTACGGCGCTAATGAGCAGTTCTTC.

The CDR3 DNA follows: TGTGCCAGCAGCCCAGAGAGGTTCAGTGAGCAGTTCTTC. Translating it yields CASSPERFSEQFF. The chain recombines TRBV7-2 with TRBJ2-1; D is undetermined. The CDR3 is 13 residues long. Trimming pared 5 bases from V and 9 bases from J, leaving 14 bases between. CDR1 is SGHTA, CDR2 FQGNSA, per germline.

V gene TRBV7-2 combines with J gene TRBJ1-5; possible D gene TRBD1, 5 bases. The CDR3 has 15 amino acids. The germline V gene has CDR1 SGHTA and CDR2 FQGNSA. V lost 2 bases and J lost 6, with 14 bases in between. CDR3 nucleotide sequence: TGTGCCAGCAGCTTAAATCAGGGAGGAAGTCAGCCCCAGCATTTT. Protein product: CASSLNQGGSQPQHF.

CDR3 sequence reads: CASSPRQGRISEQYF. Written as DNA, the CDR3 is TGCGCCAGCAGCCCCCGACAGGGTCGGATTTCCGAGCAGTACTTC. This sequence joins TRBV5-1 and TRBJ2-7; 7 positions agree with TRBD1. The V segment lost 4 bases and the J segment 6 bases; nucleotides outside the gene matches: 13. The germline CDR1 and CDR2 sequences are SGHRS and YFSETQ. This CDR3 has 15 amino acids. The full variable domain, its missing parts supplied by reference TRBV5-1 and TRBJ2-7, is KAGVTQTPRYLIKTRGQQVTLSCSPISGHRSVSWYQQTPGQGLQFLFEYFSETQRNKGNFPGRFSGRQFSNSRSEMNVSTLELGDSALYLCASSPRQGRISEQYFGPGTRLTVT.

The gene calls are TRBV15 and TRBJ2-3; 7 positions match TRBD2. CDR3 length: 14 residues. J gave up 1 base and V 9 bases, and 7 bases lay outside the gene matches. Germline lookup yields CDR1 LNHNV and CDR2 YYDKDF (reference sequence). The CDR3 region is CATKTGGRTDTQYF. The CDR3 DNA is TGTGCCACTAAAACGGGAGGACGCACAGATACGCAGTATTTT.

The V call is TRBV10-3, the J call TRBJ2-7, with D perhaps TRBD1 (6 bases). The V gene's germline CDR1 is ENHRY and CDR2 SYGVKD. The V end lost 6 bases, the J end lost 3 bases, and 9 bases lay between the germline ends. This CDR3 has 12 amino acids. The CDR3 coding sequence is TGTGCCATCAGCACACAGGGCTACGAGCAGTACTTC. Amino acid sequence: CAISTQGYEQYF.